Shown below are 17 T cell receptor beta chains from a single sample sequenced in a study of cytomegalovirus exposure and HLA in healthy donors. The PCR was carried out with 60 Vbeta primers and 13 Jbeta primers. Generated by immunoSEQ multiplex PCR, the TCRdb table keeps only in-frame clones and is missing some. This sample's table reports 75,000 to 95,000 clones. Source material: PBMCs. The receptors come from a man aged 25-45 years in good health and CMV-seronegative.

The chain joins TRBV11-3 to TRBJ2-7; maybe TRBD2 (7 bases). Trimming stripped 1 base from V and 0 bases from J, with 10 bases between. The length of the CDR3 is 15 residues. Germline CDR1 and CDR2: SGHNT and YENEEA. The CDR3 protein is CASSLVGGPSYEQYF. For the CDR3, the DNA is TGTGCCAGCAGCTTAGTCGGGGGGCCCTCCTACGAGCAGTACTTC.

The gene calls are TRBV4-1 and TRBJ2-1, with a tentative D call TRBD2 (5 bases). V was trimmed by 0 bases and J by 5 bases, leaving 14 bases between them. CDR3 length equals 16 residues. CDR1 is MGHRA and CDR2 is YSYEKL in the germline V gene. The CDR3 is CASSQDQRETHNEQFF. CDR3 nucleotide sequence: TGCGCCAGCAGCCAAGATCAAAGGGAGACCCACAATGAGCAGTTCTTC.

V and J are TRBV5-1 and TRBJ2-2, with no clear D. The CDR3 is 16 residues long. The V end lost 0 bases, the J end lost 0 bases, and 9 bases lay between the germline ends. Germline CDR1 reads SGHRS; CDR2 reads YFSETQ. Here the CDR3 DNA reads TGCGCCAGCAGCTTGGTGGGCCAGACGAACACCGGGGAGCTGTTTTTT. Its translation: CASSLVGQTNTGELFF.

V is TRBV30 and J is TRBJ2-5; D not resolved. Near its end, the DNA agrees better with TRBJ2-7, so the J call may be wrong. The CDR3 has 12 amino acids. Germline V gene data show CDR1 as GTSNPN and CDR2 as SVGIG (reference sequence). The CDR3 sequence: CAWSVGAYEQYF. CDR3 DNA: TGTGCCTGGAGTGTCGGTGCATACGAGCAGTACTTC.

This chain links TRBV12-2 with TRBJ2-2; the table assigns TRBD1, which was not confirmed against the DNA. TRBV12-2 is a documented pseudogene. There are 18 residues in the CDR3. CDR3 in DNA: TGTGCAAGTCGCTTGCGTGAGCCGGGACACTCGAACACCGGGGAGCTGTTTTTT. Protein sequence: CASRLREPGHSNTGELFF.

V gene TRBV19 combines with J gene TRBJ2-7; a weak D match, TRBD1 (5 bases). The germline gives CDR1 LNHDA, CDR2 SQIVND (reference sequence). This CDR3 is built from 15 residues. The V end lost 4 bases, the J end lost 3 bases, and 16 bases lay between the germline ends. The CDR3 DNA is TGTGCCAGTAGTACAGGAGTTGAGCAGGGCTACGAGCAGTACTTC. Its translation is CASSTGVEQGYEQYF.

The chain couples TRBV29-1 to TRBJ1-1, with 10 nucleotides matching TRBD1. The CDR3 length is 14 residues. J was trimmed by 0 bases and V by 7 bases; bases with no gene match: 5. Germline assignment: CDR1 SQVTM and CDR2 ANQGSEA. CDR3 DNA: TGCAGCGCCTCGGACAGGGGGATGAACACTGAAGCTTTCTTT. Residues: CSASDRGMNTEAFF.

The chain couples TRBV19 to TRBJ2-7; 9 nucleotides line up with TRBD2. This CDR3 comprises 15 residues. The germline CDR1 and CDR2 sequences are LNHDA and SQIVND (reference sequence). With V trimmed by 5 bases and J by 2 bases, 7 bases remained unmatched. The CDR3 region is CASSDQGLAAYEQYF. The CDR3 bases are TGTGCCAGTAGTGATCAGGGACTAGCAGCCTACGAGCAGTACTTC.

The chain employs TRBV7-3 and TRBJ2-5, with 10 nucleotides matching TRBD1. This CDR3 has 15 amino acids. The V gene end was trimmed by 4 bases and the J gene end by 5 bases; junction bases not matched to a gene: 7. From germline, CDR1 is SGHTA and CDR2 FQGTGA. Here the CDR3 reads CASSSTGGNRETQYF. CDR3 in DNA: TGTGCCAGCAGCTCGACAGGGGGCAATCGGGAGACCCAGTACTTC.

The CDR3 is CASSPVREAYGYTF. The DNA for the CDR3 is TGTGCCAGCTCACCGGTTAGGGAGGCTTATGGCTACACCTTC. The rearrangement joins TRBV18 to TRBJ1-2, with D hard to call. The CDR3 contains 14 residues. Germline CDR1 KGHSH, CDR2 LQKENI. The germline V and J ends were trimmed by 3 bases and 5 bases, with 13 bases remaining between them.

The J gene is TRBJ2-7, the V gene TRBV6-8, with 7 nucleotides matching TRBD2. Unmatched junction bases numbered 22, after V lost 5 bases and J lost 0 bases. This CDR3 has 20 residues. Per the germline V gene, CDR1 is MNHGY and CDR2 is SAAAGT. Here the CDR3 reads CASSTLTNGSLWTSSYEQYF. For the CDR3, the DNA is TGTGCCAGCAGTACACTAACTAACGGGAGTCTGTGGACTAGCTCCTACGAGCAGTACTTC.

By frequency, this clone is large (0.1 to 1%). The chain uses TRBV10-2 and TRBJ2-2; 7 bases are a match to TRBD1. This CDR3 region has 12 residues. V shed 6 bases, J shed 5 bases, and the junction held 0 bases outside the gene matches. In germline, CDR1 is WSHSY, CDR2 SAAADI. In DNA form, the CDR3 reads TGCGCCAGCAGGACAGGGACCGGGGAGCTGTTTTTT. It specifies CASRTGTGELFF.

The rearrangement uses TRBV11-2 and TRBJ2-1, with 7 nucleotides matching TRBD2. Germline V lookup: CDR1 SGHAT, CDR2 FQNNGV. J gave up 8 bases and V 1 base, and 5 bases lay outside the gene matches. The CDR3 has 14 amino acids. CDR3 amino acids: CASSLATSFDEQFF. The CDR3 DNA reads TGTGCCAGCAGCTTAGCGACTAGCTTTGATGAGCAGTTCTTC. The full variable domain, in which reference TRBV11-2 and TRBJ2-1 provide the parts outside the CDR3, is EAGVAQSPRYKIIEKRQSVAFWCNPISGHATLYWYQQILGQGPKLLIQFQNNGVVDDSQLPKDRFSAERLKGVDSTLKIQPAKLEDSAVYLCASSLATSFDEQFFGPGTRLTVL.

The V and J genes are TRBV5-1 and TRBJ2-1; 10 positions agree with TRBD2. The CDR3 runs to 18 residues. Trimming at V came to 0 bases and at J to 6 bases, leaving 12 bases not matched to a gene. Germline assignment: CDR1 SGHRS and CDR2 YFSETQ. This CDR3 is CASSLAMSSGRTANEQFF. The CDR3 DNA is TGCGCCAGCAGCTTGGCCATGTCTAGCGGGAGAACGGCCAATGAGCAGTTCTTC.

This chain links TRBV5-4 with TRBJ1-1; D possibly corresponds to TRBD1 (6 bases). Germline CDR1 is SGHNT and CDR2 is YYREEE (reference sequence). V was pared by 0 bases and J by 3 bases, with 12 bases between. The CDR3 is 15 residues long. The CDR3 reads CASSLAQGLDTEAFF. The CDR3 bases are TGTGCCAGCAGCTTGGCACAGGGCTTGGACACTGAAGCTTTCTTT.

This sequence joins TRBV10-3 and TRBJ2-7; 9 nucleotides agree with TRBD2. The CDR3 totals 14 residues. The J segment lost 1 base and the V segment lost 5 bases, leaving 3 bases of the junction unmatched. Germline V gives CDR1 ENHRY, CDR2 SYGVKD. CDR3 amino acids: CAISPSGVSYEQYF. The CDR3 DNA follows: TGTGCCATCAGTCCTAGCGGGGTGTCCTACGAGCAGTACTTC.

The chain links TRBV2 to TRBJ2-7, with D uncertain. The germline CDR1 and CDR2 sequences are SNHLY and FYNNEI. The CDR3 covers 14 residues. V lost 1 base, J lost 6 bases, and 13 bases lay in between. Here the CDR3 DNA reads TGTGCCAGCAGTGAAGTAGAATCGCGGCTCGAGCAGTACTTC. Encoded protein: CASSEVESRLEQYF.